Following are 21 T cell receptor beta chains from one sample sequenced in a study of cytomegalovirus exposure and HLA in healthy donors. Both 60 Vbeta primers and 13 Jbeta primers went into the PCR. TCRdb's table, derived via immunoSEQ multiplex PCR, lists solely in-frame clones and lacks some. The table shows fewer than 200,000 clones, with about four fifths occurring only once. The specimen was PBMCs. Source of these receptors: a woman between 45 and 60 years old in good health and CMV-seronegative.

This chain joins TRBV7-3 and TRBJ2-1; perhaps TRBD2 as D (5 bases). V was trimmed by 5 bases and J by 4 bases, leaving 18 bases between them. Germline loops: CDR1 SGHTA, CDR2 FQGTGA. The CDR3 spans 16 residues. For the CDR3, the DNA is TGTGCCAGCAGCCTATCCTATTCCCGGGGATACAATGAGCAGTTCTTC. It translates to CASSLSYSRGYNEQFF.

This clone has only one observation. This sequence joins TRBV4-1 and TRBJ2-5; the D gene is possibly TRBD2 (5 bases). This CDR3 region has 15 residues. Trimming left V 0 bases short and J 2 bases short, with 10 bases between. The germline CDR1 and CDR2 sequences are MGHRA and YSYEKL. The CDR3 here is CASSQDPPGQETQYF. CDR3 nucleotide sequence: TGCGCCAGCAGCCAAGATCCCCCGGGGCAAGAGACCCAGTACTTC.

This chain connects TRBV11-1 to TRBJ2-5, with D possibly being TRBD1 (6 bases). The CDR3 spans 14 residues. V gave up 5 bases and J gave up 0 bases, with 10 bases separating them. Germline-derived CDR1 and CDR2 are SGHAT and FQDESV (reference sequence). The CDR3 sequence is CASSPDRHQETQYF. DNA of the CDR3: TGTGCCAGCAGCCCCGACAGGCACCAAGAGACCCAGTACTTC.

This clone was seen a single time. The chain recombines TRBV28 with TRBJ1-1; D is unresolved. This CDR3 has 13 amino acids. CDR1 is MDHEN, CDR2 SYDVKM, per germline. Trimming took off 4 bases at V and 4 bases at J, with 10 bases between the two ends. In DNA, the CDR3 is TGTGCCAGCAGTTATATATCGGGCACTGAAGCTTTCTTT. This sequence encodes CASSYISGTEAFF.

J is TRBJ2-7 and V is TRBV19; D unclear. Germline CDR1 and CDR2: LNHDA and SQIVND (reference sequence). The length of the CDR3 is 11 residues. Trimming removed 4 bases from V and 3 bases from J, with 4 bases in between. The CDR3 DNA sequence: TGTGCCAGTAGTAACGGCTACGAGCAGTACTTC. This codes for CASSNGYEQYF.

J is TRBJ1-2 and V is TRBV27; weak D call: TRBD1 (6 bases). The CDR3 spans 13 residues. V was trimmed by 10 bases and J by 3 bases, leaving 15 bases between them. Germline values: CDR1 MNHEY, CDR2 SMNVEV (reference sequence). This chain's CDR3 is CAIKTGGYYGYTF. For the CDR3, the DNA is TGTGCCATCAAGACAGGCGGGTACTATGGCTACACCTTC.

This clone was detected a few times. V and J are TRBV18 and TRBJ2-7; the match to TRBD2 covers 10 bases. The CDR3 runs 16 residues. Trimming at V came to 0 bases and at J to 4 bases, leaving 6 bases not matched to a gene. Germline V CDR1 and CDR2: KGHSH, LQKENI. This CDR3 is CASSPPSLAGVYEQYF. In DNA, the CDR3 is TGTGCCAGCTCACCACCGAGTCTAGCGGGAGTTTACGAGCAGTACTTC.

This clone was counted only a few times. The J gene is TRBJ2-7, the V gene TRBV5-6, with 10 bases aligning to TRBD1. Germline V CDR1 and CDR2: SGHDT, YYEEEE. The length of the CDR3 is 17 residues. The J segment lost 0 bases and the V segment lost 3 bases, leaving 9 bases of the junction unmatched. The CDR3 region is CASSYSDRGLSSYEQYF. CDR3 nucleotides: TGTGCCAGCAGCTACTCGGACAGGGGGTTGAGCTCCTACGAGCAGTACTTC.

The chain employs TRBV29-1 and TRBJ2-1, with 11 bases identical to TRBD1. The CDR3 spans 13 residues. J gave up 6 bases and V 3 bases, and 1 base lay outside the gene matches. Per the germline V gene, CDR1 is SQVTM and CDR2 is ANQGSEA. The CDR3 bases are TGCAGCGTTGAGGGACAGGGGGTCAATGAGCAGTTCTTC. Translated: CSVEGQGVNEQFF.

The chain couples TRBV27 to TRBJ2-2; 7 bases line up with TRBD2. The CDR3 spans 13 residues. Germline trimming cut 6 bases from V and 6 bases from J; bases unmatched to any gene: 4. The germline gives CDR1 MNHEY, CDR2 SMNVEV (reference sequence). The chain's CDR3 is CASRSGVPGELFF. CDR3 sequence (DNA): TGTGCCAGCAGGAGCGGGGTCCCCGGGGAGCTGTTTTTT.

The chain is built from TRBV28 and TRBJ2-3, with D possibly being TRBD1 (6 bases). The length of the CDR3 is 14 residues. In germline, CDR1 is MDHEN, CDR2 SYDVKM. The DNA of the CDR3 is TGTGCTACTCGACAGGCGGCCGGCACAGATACGCAGTATTTT. This sequence encodes CATRQAAGTDTQYF.

The CDR3: CALTGEGGTTNEKLFF. CDR3 nucleotides: TGTGCCCTGACAGGGGAAGGGGGTACAACTAATGAAAAACTGTTTTTT. The chain employs TRBV30 and TRBJ1-4; TRBD1 agrees at 8 bases. Per the germline V gene, CDR1 is GTSNPN and CDR2 is SVGIG (reference sequence). The CDR3 loop spans 16 amino acids. J was trimmed by 0 bases and V by 8 bases; bases with no gene match: 11. The full variable domain, its missing parts supplied by reference TRBV30 and TRBJ1-4, is SQTIHQWPATLVQPVGSPLSLECTVEGTSNPNLYWYRQAAGRGLQLLFYSVGIGQISSEVPQNLSASRPQDRQFILSSKKLLLSDSGFYLCALTGEGGTTNEKLFFGSGTQLSVL.

This clone appeared a few times. DNA for the CDR3: TGTGCCAGCAGCGTAGCCGGTTACCAAGAGACCCAGTACTTC. It translates to CASSVAGYQETQYF. The rearrangement joins TRBV5-6 to TRBJ2-5; the D is unclear. V gave up 4 bases and J gave up 0 bases, with 10 bases separating them. Germline CDR1 is SGHDT and CDR2 is YYEEEE. The CDR3 consists of 14 residues.

About this clone itself: One junction end disagrees with the germline gene, perhaps due to a read error. This sample also contains other DNA sequences that code for the same CDR3. The chain carries TRBV18 and TRBJ2-7; maybe TRBD1 (5 bases). The CDR3 runs to 15 residues. Germline V CDR1 and CDR2: KGHSH, LQKENI. As DNA, the CDR3 is TGTGCCAGCTCACCACCGGGGAACAGGTCGCCGTACCAGTACTTT. Translation gives CASSPPGNRSPYQYF.

The chain combines TRBV27 with TRBJ2-6, with 10 bases fitting TRBD1. J gave up 1 base and V 6 bases, and 6 bases lay outside the gene matches. The germline CDR1 and CDR2 sequences are MNHEY and SMNVEV (reference sequence). This CDR3 contains 17 residues. The CDR3 here is CASSPGQGFSGANVLTF. CDR3 nucleotides: TGTGCCAGCAGCCCGGGACAGGGGTTTTCTGGGGCCAACGTCCTGACTTTC.

The rearrangement joins TRBV7-2 to TRBJ2-1; 8 nucleotides align to TRBD2. Losses at the gene ends were 5 bases for V and 3 bases for J; bases not matched to a gene: 15. There are 18 residues in the CDR3. In germline, CDR1 is SGHTA, CDR2 FQGNSA. This CDR3 reads CASSPVPSLAGSYNEQFF. Written as DNA, the CDR3 is TGTGCCAGCAGCCCCGTACCTTCTCTAGCGGGTAGCTACAATGAGCAGTTCTTC.

The chain carries TRBV23-1 and TRBJ2-3; TRBD2 is a possible D gene (7 bases). TRBV23-1 is annotated as an ORF whose role is uncertain. This CDR3 contains 14 residues. Trimming took 2 bases from V and 5 from J, leaving 11 bases between them. The CDR3 DNA follows: TGCGCCAGCAGTCAAGGGGGGGCAATAGATACGCAGTATTTT. It yields the protein CASSQGGAIDTQYF.

Of note for this clone: This sample includes further DNA sequences coding for the same CDR3. The V and J genes are TRBV6-6 and TRBJ2-7; TRBD1 might be the D (6 bases). Trimming shortened V by 6 bases and J by 0 bases, and 9 bases separated the two germline ends. Germline CDR1 is MNHNY and CDR2 is SVGAGI (reference sequence). The CDR3 loop spans 13 amino acids. The DNA for the CDR3 is TGTGCCAGCAGGCCAGGGGTCTCCTACGAGCAGTACTTC. It is translated as CASRPGVSYEQYF.

V is TRBV29-1 and J is TRBJ1-2; tentative D call: TRBD1 (5 bases). V was shortened by 4 bases and J by 0 bases, with 9 bases between the two germline ends. The CDR3 consists of 13 residues. CDR1 SQVTM and CDR2 ANQGSEA come from the germline V gene. The CDR3 reads CSVVGESNYGYTF. The CDR3 bases are TGCAGCGTTGTAGGGGAATCTAACTATGGCTACACCTTC.

This clone has a single count. The chain uses TRBV7-2 and TRBJ1-1, with D unclear. This CDR3 is built from 13 residues. Trimming took off 0 bases at V and 1 base at J, with 3 bases between the two ends. Germline lookup yields CDR1 SGHTA and CDR2 FQGNSA. CDR3 residues: CASSLAGNTEAFF. The DNA for the CDR3 is TGTGCCAGCAGCTTAGCCGGGAACACTGAAGCTTTCTTT.

The V call is TRBV6-5, the J call TRBJ2-2, with a weak D call TRBD1 (6 bases). With 2 bases removed from V and 1 base from J, the gap between germline ends came to 8 bases. Germline V CDR1 and CDR2: MNHEY, SVGAGI. This CDR3 has 15 residues. CDR3 residues: CASSYDRWNTGELFF. Written as DNA, the CDR3 is TGTGCCAGCAGTTACGACAGGTGGAACACCGGGGAGCTGTTTTTT.